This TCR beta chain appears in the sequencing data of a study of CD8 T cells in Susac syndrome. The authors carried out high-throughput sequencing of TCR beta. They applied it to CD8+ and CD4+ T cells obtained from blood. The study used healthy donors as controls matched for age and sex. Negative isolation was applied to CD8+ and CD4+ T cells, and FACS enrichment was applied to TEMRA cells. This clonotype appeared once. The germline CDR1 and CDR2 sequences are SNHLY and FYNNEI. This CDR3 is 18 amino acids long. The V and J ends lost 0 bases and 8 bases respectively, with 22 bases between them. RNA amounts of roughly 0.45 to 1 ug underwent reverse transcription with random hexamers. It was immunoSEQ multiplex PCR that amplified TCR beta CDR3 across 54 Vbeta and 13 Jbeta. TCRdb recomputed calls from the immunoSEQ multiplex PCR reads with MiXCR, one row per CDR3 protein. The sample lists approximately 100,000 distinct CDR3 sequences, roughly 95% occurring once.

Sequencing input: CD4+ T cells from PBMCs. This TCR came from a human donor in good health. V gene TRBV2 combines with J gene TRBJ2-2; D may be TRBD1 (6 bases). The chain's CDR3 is CASSEADEGQPKEGELFF. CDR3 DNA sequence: TGTGCCAGCAGTGAAGCGGATGAAGGACAGCCTAAAGAAGGGGAGCTGTTTTTT.